This TCR beta chain emerged from a study of cytomegalovirus exposure and HLA in healthy donors. Overall study findings and caveats: As was reported, the classifier diagnosed cytomegalovirus status with high specificity and sensitivity. Near-uniform donor sequencing depth was presumed by presence/absence analyses. An analysis done earlier found most TCR beta V segments productive about 87% or about 30% of the time. Follow-up analysis later connected one missense variant in DCLRE1C with trimming of TCR beta V- and J-genes.

Remarks on this clone: Its antigen is not identified.

The CDR3 consists of 11 residues. From germline, CDR1 is SQVTM and CDR2 ANQGSEA. Trimming cost V 5 bases and J 0 bases, with 3 bases left between them. The PCR used 60 Vbeta and 13 Jbeta primers. Sequenced by immunoSEQ multiplex PCR; TCRdb stores in-frame clones only, minus some. The data contain around 100,000 clones, around 79% of them singletons. V and J are TRBV29-1 and TRBJ2-3, with unresolved D. Sequencing input: PBMCs. The receptor comes from a middle-aged man in good health and CMV-seropositive. For the CDR3, the DNA is TGCAGCGTTCATAGCACAGATACGCAGTATTTT. Translation: CSVHSTDTQYF.